What follows describes a single T cell receptor beta chain. No antigen is known for it. UMIs were added to TCR cDNA along with a universal primer site when it was made by 5'RACE template switching. One entry per CDR3 protein, called by TCRdb with MiXCR from the 5' RACE reads. Altogether 300,000 to 350,000 distinct CDR3 sequences are present, approximately 4.3% being singletons, with the ten largest covering around 19%. The record originates from a study of T cells after yellow fever vaccination. Study information: The SMART-Seq v4 Ultra Low Input method served to prepare the low-cell-number fractions.

General study results and limits: Abundant bulk-population clonotypes could contaminate the FACS-sorted repertoires. Relatively few clonotypes were ones that appeared in both CD4 and CD8 compartments.

V lost 7 bases, J lost 4 bases, and 19 bases lay in between. CDR3 length: 15 amino acids. The V gene is TRBV12-3 or TRBV12-4, the J gene TRBJ1-2; D may be TRBD1 (5 bases). The sequence was collected from a man aged 18 to 29 who received the YFV17D yellow fever vaccine. The material sequenced was PBMCs, taken 15 days after the yellow fever booster vaccination. The chain's CDR3 is CASTLMGGRSYGYTF. CDR3 DNA sequence: TGTGCCAGCACCTTGATGGGGGGAAGGAGCTATGGCTACACCTTC.